This note documents a single T cell receptor (beta chain) sequence. What it binds is not known. Libraries were prepared by immunoSEQ multiplex PCR; TCRdb keeps only in-frame clonotypes and omits some of them. The sample contains 50,000 to 75,000 clones, 87% of which appear only once. This CDR3 has 13 amino acids. Trimming took 3 bases from V and 1 from J, leaving 6 bases between them. Germline lookup yields CDR1 KGHSH and CDR2 LQKENI. This sample was included in a study of OX40 agonist ivuxolimab in advanced cancers. Study findings and constraints: The CD4+ and CD8+ T cells in the blood had expanded clonally by week 6 at 0.1 to 3.0 mg/kg. Partial responders at 0.1-3.0 mg/kg showed near-lowest clonal expansion. Averaging showed that CD8+ T cells had more expanded clones than CD4+ did.

Systemic immunosuppression or autoimmune disease history was grounds to exclude patients. This specimen was CD4+ or CD8+ T cells sorted from blood, taken in a trial of the OX40 agonist ivuxolimab. The chain recombines TRBV18 with TRBJ2-5, with D unclear. This receptor was identified in an adult with an advanced solid tumor such as melanoma, head and neck, liver or kidney cancer. The CDR3 is CASSPPSQETQYF. CDR3 nucleotide sequence: TGTGCCAGCTCACCTCCATCCCAAGAGACCCAGTACTTC.